This TCR beta chain was captured in a study of STAT5B mutations in CD4+ large granular lymphocyte leukemia. The CDR3 is 14 residues long. Trimming shortened V by 4 bases and J by 5 bases, and 14 bases separated the two germline ends. Germline V gene data show CDR1 as KGHSH and CDR2 as LQKENI. Data came from immunoSEQ multiplex PCR; TCRdb stores just in-frame clones and leaves some out. The sample holds about 32,000 clones, approximately 71% seen once. V is TRBV18 and J is TRBJ2-5; the D gene could be TRBD1 or TRBD2 (5 bases each). The sequence derives from a human donor in good health. Specimen: CD4+ T cells from blood buffy coats. The CDR3 is CASSLSTEGETQYF. The CDR3 bases are TGTGCCAGCTCACTCAGTACAGAGGGGGAGACCCAGTACTTC.